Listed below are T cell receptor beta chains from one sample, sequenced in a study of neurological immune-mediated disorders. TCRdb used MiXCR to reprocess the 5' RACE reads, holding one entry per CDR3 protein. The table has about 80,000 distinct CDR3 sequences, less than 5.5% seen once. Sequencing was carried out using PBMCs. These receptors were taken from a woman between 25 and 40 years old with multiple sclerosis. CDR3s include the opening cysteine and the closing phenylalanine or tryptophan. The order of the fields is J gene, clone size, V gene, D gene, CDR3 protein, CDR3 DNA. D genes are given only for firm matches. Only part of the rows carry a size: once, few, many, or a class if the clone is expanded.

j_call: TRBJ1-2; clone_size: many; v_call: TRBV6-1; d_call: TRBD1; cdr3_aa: CASSVDRGSYGYTF; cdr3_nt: TGTGCCAGCAGTGTTGACAGGGGTTCCTATGGCTACACCTTC
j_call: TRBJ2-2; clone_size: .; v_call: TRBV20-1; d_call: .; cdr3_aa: CSAPYTGELFF; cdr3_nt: TGCAGTGCGCCTTACACCGGGGAGCTGTTTTTT
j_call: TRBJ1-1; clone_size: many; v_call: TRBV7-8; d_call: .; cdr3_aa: CASTWLRTATEAFF; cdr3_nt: TGTGCCAGCACCTGGCTTCGGACAGCCACTGAAGCTTTCTTT
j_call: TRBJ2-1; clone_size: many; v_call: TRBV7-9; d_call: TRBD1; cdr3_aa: CASSLGQGARNEQFF; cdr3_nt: TGTGCCAGCAGCTTAGGGCAGGGGGCAAGGAATGAGCAGTTCTTC
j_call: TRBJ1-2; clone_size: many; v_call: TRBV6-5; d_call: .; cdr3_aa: CASRRDSVLAYYGYTF; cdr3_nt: TGTGCCAGCAGACGCGACAGCGTATTGGCGTACTATGGCTACACCTTC
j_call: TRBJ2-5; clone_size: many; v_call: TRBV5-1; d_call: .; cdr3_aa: CASSPTGGETQYF; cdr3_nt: TGCGCCAGCAGCCCGACTGGAGGAGAGACCCAGTACTTC
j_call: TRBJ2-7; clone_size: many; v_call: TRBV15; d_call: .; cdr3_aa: CATSRDPGYEQYF; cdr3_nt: TGTGCCACCAGCAGAGACCCCGGCTACGAGCAGTACTTC
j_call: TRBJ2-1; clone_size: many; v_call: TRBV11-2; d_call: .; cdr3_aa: CASSLDLGRGEQFF; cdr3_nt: TGTGCCAGCAGCTTAGATTTGGGGAGGGGGGAGCAGTTCTTC
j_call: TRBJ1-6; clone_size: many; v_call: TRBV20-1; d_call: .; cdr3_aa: CSAREGTEYNSPLHF; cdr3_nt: TGCAGTGCTAGGGAAGGGACGGAGTATAATTCACCCCTCCACTTT
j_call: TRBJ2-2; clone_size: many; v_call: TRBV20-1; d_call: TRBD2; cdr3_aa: CSAYRAGGTGELFF; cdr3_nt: TGCAGTGCTTACAGGGCGGGAGGGACCGGGGAGCTGTTTTTT
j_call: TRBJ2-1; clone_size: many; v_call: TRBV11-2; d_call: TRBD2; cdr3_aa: CASSFGPSGGAAEQFF; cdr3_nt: TGTGCCAGCAGCTTCGGACCTAGCGGGGGGGCTGCTGAGCAGTTCTTC
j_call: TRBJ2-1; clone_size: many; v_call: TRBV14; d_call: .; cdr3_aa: CAIMRNEQFF; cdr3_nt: TGTGCGATTATGAGGAATGAGCAGTTCTTC
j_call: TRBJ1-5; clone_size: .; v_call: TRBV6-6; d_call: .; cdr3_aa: CASSLRDRPQHF; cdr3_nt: TGTGCCAGCAGTCTAAGGGACCGGCCCCAGCATTTT
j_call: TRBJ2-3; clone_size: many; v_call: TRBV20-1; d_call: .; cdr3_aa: CSARDLFRGLPTDTQYF; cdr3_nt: TGCAGTGCTAGAGATCTCTTTCGAGGACTTCCGACAGATACGCAGTATTTT
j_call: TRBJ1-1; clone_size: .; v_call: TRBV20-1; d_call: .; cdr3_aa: CSAKELGAPSGGEAFF; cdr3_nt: TGCAGTGCTAAGGAGTTGGGGGCCCCCTCAGGTGGTGAAGCTTTCTTT
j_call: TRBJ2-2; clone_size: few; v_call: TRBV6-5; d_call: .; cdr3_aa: CASSGANTGELFF; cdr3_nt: TGTGCCAGTAGCGGCGCGAACACCGGGGAGCTGTTTTTT
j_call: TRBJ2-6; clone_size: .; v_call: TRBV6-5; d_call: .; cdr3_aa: CASSLGRHSGANVLTF; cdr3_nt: TGTGCCAGCAGTCTTGGACGGCACTCTGGGGCCAACGTCCTGACTTTC
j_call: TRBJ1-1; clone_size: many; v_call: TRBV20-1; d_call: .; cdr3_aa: CSARQGFTEAFF; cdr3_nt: TGCAGTGCTAGACAGGGGTTCACTGAAGCTTTCTTT